The entry below gives a single T cell receptor (beta chain) sequence along with its context. The CDR3 sequence is 18 residues long. The J segment lost 4 bases and the V segment lost 2 bases, leaving 15 bases of the junction unmatched. From germline, CDR1 is SGDLS and CDR2 YYNGEE. The data stem from a study of blood T cell repertoires in COVID-19. About the study: Whether acute or convalescent, the COVID-19 samples came from the United States, Italy and Spain. T cells, B-cell-depleted T cells, or PBMCs supplied cDNA or gDNA.

Original methodology: The authors estimated nucleated cell counts from reference gene primer amplification. Generated by immunoSEQ multiplex PCR, the TCRdb table keeps only in-frame clones and is missing some. That table gives V, J and clone size, and the DNA gave D and trimming. The sample has some 240,000 clones, around 85% seen once. Patients of the Seattle cohort, enrolled during active infection, were followed longitudinally. Sequenced: peripheral blood. This receptor was identified in a woman in her sixties or seventies with COVID-19, enrolled during active disease. The V gene is TRBV9, the J gene TRBJ1-2; the match to TRBD1 covers 9 bases. CDR3 sequence reads: CASSVGDRVGVGGYGYTF. CDR3 nucleotides: TGTGCCAGCAGCGTGGGGGACAGGGTAGGTGTTGGCGGCTATGGCTACACCTTC. Full variable domain (missing parts from reference TRBV9 and TRBJ1-2): DSGVTQTPKHLITATGQRVTLRCSPRSGDLSVYWYQQSLDQGLQFLIQYYNGEERAKGNILERFSAQQFPDLHSELNLSSLELGDSALYFCASSVGDRVGVGGYGYTFGSGTRLTVV.